This entry lists 16 T cell receptor beta chains sequenced from one sample in a study of cytomegalovirus exposure and HLA in healthy donors. Generated by immunoSEQ multiplex PCR, the TCRdb table keeps only in-frame clones and is missing some. Altogether tens of thousands of clones are present, approximately 93% being singletons, with the ten largest covering roughly 2%. Sample: PBMCs. Every receptor here comes from a woman aged 18-29 years in good health and CMV-seronegative.

The chain joins TRBV19 to TRBJ1-5; D is possibly TRBD1 (6 bases). The germline V and J ends were trimmed by 3 bases and 1 base, with 10 bases remaining between them. This CDR3 contains 15 residues. Per the germline V gene, CDR1 is LNHDA and CDR2 is SQIVND (reference sequence). CDR3 sequence: CASSIFTGSNQPQHF. The CDR3 region has the DNA TGTGCCAGTAGTATTTTTACAGGGAGCAATCAGCCCCAGCATTTT.

The genes are TRBV5-4 and TRBJ1-2; 7 bases are a match to TRBD1. Trimming took 5 bases from V and 1 from J; bases not matched to a gene: 17. Germline V gene lookup returns CDR1 SGHNT and CDR2 YYREEE (reference sequence). This CDR3 is built from 18 residues. CDR3 in amino acids: CASRADSMGQKLNYGYTF. The DNA of the CDR3 is TGTGCCAGCAGGGCAGATAGTATGGGACAGAAACTTAACTATGGCTACACCTTC. Filled out from reference TRBV5-4 and TRBJ1-2, the complete variable domain reads ETGVTQSPTHLIKTRGQQVTLRCSSQSGHNTVSWYQQALGQGPQFIFQYYREEENGRGNFPPRFSGLQFPNYSSELNVNALELDDSALYLCASRADSMGQKLNYGYTFGSGTRLTVV.

The chain carries TRBV4-2 and TRBJ2-1; 9 bases fit TRBD1. The V and J ends lost 0 bases and 8 bases, in that order; junction bases with no gene match: 5. This CDR3 is 15 amino acids long. CDR1 is LGHNA and CDR2 is YNFKEQ in the germline V gene. CDR3 region: CASSQDTGGSYEQFF. The CDR3 DNA reads TGTGCCAGCAGCCAAGATACAGGGGGCAGCTATGAGCAGTTCTTC.

V is TRBV7-8 and J is TRBJ2-7; D might be TRBD1 (6 bases). The CDR3 sequence is 15 residues long. Germline values: CDR1 SGHVS, CDR2 FQNEAQ. V was cut by 0 bases and J by 2 bases, with 11 bases left in between. In DNA form, the CDR3 reads TGTGCCAGCAGCTTAGCCTTCCGGACAGCCTACGAGCAGTACTTC. Residues: CASSLAFRTAYEQYF.

The chain recombines TRBV30 with TRBJ2-3; D remains unclear. The germline V gene encodes CDR1 GTSNPN and CDR2 SVGIG (reference sequence). The germline V and J ends were trimmed by 3 bases and 3 bases, with 7 bases remaining between them. The CDR3 is 12 residues long. The CDR3 here is CAWRAVTDTQYF. DNA of the CDR3: TGTGCCTGGAGGGCGGTTACAGATACGCAGTATTTT.

This chain links TRBV5-1 with TRBJ2-7; 9 bases are shared with TRBD2. Germline assignment: CDR1 SGHRS and CDR2 YFSETQ. V lost 0 bases to trimming and J lost 4 bases; unmatched junction nucleotides: 8. This CDR3 has 16 residues. In nucleotides, the CDR3 is TGCGCCAGCAGCTTGGGACTAGCGGAGGGCTTTTACGAGCAGTACTTC. It translates to CASSLGLAEGFYEQYF.

The chain joins TRBV11-2 to TRBJ2-7, with TRBD2 identical over 9 bases. With 2 bases clipped from V and 3 bases from J, the junction kept 8 bases outside the gene matches. The CDR3 totals 16 residues. Germline CDR1 SGHAT, CDR2 FQNNGV. The CDR3 coding sequence is TGTGCCAGCAGCTTAACCGGGACTAGCAGTCACTACGAGCAGTACTTC. Protein: CASSLTGTSSHYEQYF.

The rearrangement uses TRBV4-2 and TRBJ2-5; 10 bases fit TRBD2. This CDR3 contains 15 residues. CDR1 is LGHNA and CDR2 is YNFKEQ in the germline V gene. Trimming removed 5 bases from V and 4 bases from J; junction bases left unmatched: 7. In DNA form, the CDR3 reads TGTGCCAGCAGCTCCGAGCGGGAGGGGGGAGAGACCCAGTACTTC. Translated, it gives CASSSEREGGETQYF.

The chain links TRBV27 to TRBJ2-5; 7 nucleotides line up with TRBD1. With 4 bases clipped from V and 4 bases from J, the junction kept 3 bases outside the gene matches. The CDR3 has 13 amino acids. Germline V lookup: CDR1 MNHEY, CDR2 SMNVEV (reference sequence). The CDR3 sequence: CASSSQGLETQYF. The CDR3, as DNA: TGTGCCAGCAGTTCACAGGGGTTAGAGACCCAGTACTTC.

This rearrangement joins TRBV19 to TRBJ2-7; D may be TRBD1 (6 bases). Trimming removed 3 bases from V and 0 bases from J, with 12 bases in between. The CDR3 has 15 residues. Germline loops: CDR1 LNHDA, CDR2 SQIVND (reference sequence). CDR3 in amino acids: CASSISAGASYEQYF. CDR3 coding DNA: TGTGCCAGTAGTATCTCGGCAGGGGCCTCCTACGAGCAGTACTTC.

This clone was seen only a few times. The V call is TRBV7-2, the J call TRBJ1-5; D is uncertain. Germline CDR1 reads SGHTA; CDR2 reads FQGNSA. The CDR3 sequence is 14 residues long. V lost 10 bases and J 4 bases, leaving 17 bases between the germline ends. The CDR3 coding sequence is TGTGCCACCGCCCTCGGGGTGGGAAATCAGCCCCAGCATTTT. As protein: CATALGVGNQPQHF. The complete variable domain, with remaining parts taken from reference TRBV7-2 and TRBJ1-5, reads GAGVSQSPSNKVTEKGKDVELRCDPISGHTALYWYRQSLGQGLEFLIYFQGNSAPDKSGLPSDRFSAERTGGSVSTLTIQRTQQEDSAVYLCATALGVGNQPQHFGDGTRLSIL.

This sequence joins TRBV27 and TRBJ1-4, with 11 bases identical to TRBD1. This CDR3 comprises 16 residues. Looked up from germline, CDR1 is MNHEY and CDR2 is SMNVEV (reference sequence). J was trimmed by 2 bases and V by 4 bases; bases with no gene match: 3. CDR3 region: CASSWGQGGTNEKLFF. The DNA for the CDR3 is TGTGCCAGCAGTTGGGGACAGGGGGGGACTAATGAAAAACTGTTTTTT.

This chain joins TRBV6-1 and TRBJ2-7; D unclear. The CDR3 covers 11 residues. The germline V gene has CDR1 MNHNS and CDR2 SASEGT. V was cut by 8 bases and J by 0 bases, with 5 bases left in between. The CDR3 coding sequence is TGTGCCAGCGAGGCCTCCTACGAGCAGTACTTC. Translating gives CASEASYEQYF.

This clone came up once. The V gene is TRBV28, the J gene TRBJ2-7; tentatively, D is TRBD1 (5 bases). Looked up from germline, CDR1 is MDHEN and CDR2 is SYDVKM. Deletions cut 6 bases from V and 4 bases from J, with 19 bases between. The CDR3 loop spans 15 amino acids. As DNA, the CDR3 is TGTGCCAGCAGCTTAGGGGCCCATTCTTCGTACGAGCAGTACTTC. It is translated as CASSLGAHSSYEQYF.

CDR3 nucleotide sequence: TGTGCCAGCGAGCGCTTAGAAGGGACAGGGACAGATACGCAGTATTTT. Encoded protein: CASERLEGTGTDTQYF. The rearrangement uses TRBV2 and TRBJ2-3, with 9 positions matching TRBD1. Germline V gene lookup returns CDR1 SNHLY and CDR2 FYNNEI. The CDR3 is 16 residues long. The V and J ends lost 8 bases and 3 bases, in that order; junction bases with no gene match: 12. Together with reference TRBV2 and TRBJ2-3, the CDR3 gives the full variable domain: EPEVTQTPSHQVTQMGQEVILRCVPISNHLYFYWYRQILGQKVEFLVSFYNNEISEKSEIFDDQFSVERPDGSNFTLKIRSTKLEDSAMYFCASERLEGTGTDTQYFGPGTRLTVL.

This clone was seen more than once but under ten times. The J gene is TRBJ2-3, the V gene TRBV12-2; the DNA was not used to check the table's D call, TRBD1. TRBV12-2 is assigned pseudogene status. The CDR3 loop spans 18 amino acids. The CDR3 DNA sequence: TGTGCAAGTCGCTTAAGATGGGACAGGGGCGATTGCACAGATACGCAGTATTTT. Protein: CASRLRWDRGDCTDTQYF.